The 23 T cell receptor beta chains below come from one sample, sequenced in a study of cytomegalovirus exposure and HLA in healthy donors. The primer mix had 60 Vbeta and 13 Jbeta primers. TCRdb keeps only in-frame clones here, not all; method: immunoSEQ multiplex PCR. The sample records under 85,000 clones, 76% being singletons. The sequencing input was PBMCs. These receptors were collected from a young man in good health and CMV-seronegative.

The rearrangement links TRBV30 to TRBJ1-2; unclear D gene. CDR1 and CDR2 (germline): GTSNPN, SVGIG (reference sequence). This CDR3 comprises 13 residues. Trimming stripped 6 bases from V and 5 bases from J, with 16 bases between. CDR3 nucleotides: TGTGCCTGCAACCCCGGGTCAGCTTATGGCTACACCTTC. It is translated as CACNPGSAYGYTF.

The rearrangement joins TRBV5-4 to TRBJ1-1; D call uncertain. Trimming took 0 bases from V and 1 from J, leaving 4 bases between them. Germline V gene sequence: CDR1 SGHNT, CDR2 YYREEE (reference sequence). The CDR3 covers 13 residues. CDR3 amino acids: CASSLARNTEAFF. The CDR3 nucleotides are TGTGCCAGCAGCTTGGCCAGGAACACTGAAGCTTTCTTT.

The V gene is TRBV6-5, the J gene TRBJ2-2; 7 bases are a match to TRBD1. The CDR3 extends over 13 amino acids. CDR1 and CDR2 from the germline V gene are MNHEY and SVGAGI. J lost 4 bases, V lost 6 bases, and 2 bases had no gene match. The CDR3 coding sequence is TGTGCCAGCAGCTACAGGGGCACCGGGGAGCTGTTTTTT. Translating it yields CASSYRGTGELFF.

A few counts support this clone. The chain couples TRBV7-9 to TRBJ1-2; 8 bases are a match to TRBD1. V was clipped by 4 bases and J by 1 base; unmatched bases: 8. The length of the CDR3 is 16 residues. Germline V gene sequence: CDR1 SEHNR, CDR2 FQNEAQ (reference sequence). CDR3 in DNA: TGTGCCAGCAGCTCTGCCGGACAGGGCCTTAACTATGGCTACACCTTC. Its translation: CASSSAGQGLNYGYTF.

The CDR3 DNA follows: TGTCAGACAGGGACGAACACTGAAGCTTTCTTT. Encoded protein: CQTGTNTEAFF. The chain carries TRBV28 and TRBJ1-1, with 7 bases matching TRBD1. This CDR3 has 11 residues. The V gene's germline CDR1 is MDHEN and CDR2 SYDVKM.

The J gene is TRBJ2-2, the V gene TRBV11-3; D may be TRBD1 (5 bases). The CDR3 loop spans 12 amino acids. Germline CDR1 and CDR2: SGHNT and YENEEA. The ends were cut back, 1 base at V and 8 bases at J, with 5 bases in the middle. The CDR3 coding sequence is TGTGCCAGCAGCTTAGGACAGGGGGAGCTGTTTTTT. Translation gives CASSLGQGELFF. Full variable domain (outside the CDR3, taken from reference TRBV11-3 and TRBJ2-2): EAGVVQSPRYKIIEKKQPVAFWCNPISGHNTLYWYLQNLGQGPELLIRYENEEAVDDSQLPKDRFSAERLKGVDSTLKIQPAELGDSAVYLCASSLGQGELFFGEGSRLTVL.

J is TRBJ1-1 and V is TRBV13; D perhaps matches TRBD1 (5 bases). The CDR3 extends over 16 amino acids. CDR1 is PRHDT and CDR2 is FYEKMQ in the germline V gene (reference sequence). The V end lost 5 bases, the J end lost 1 base, and 17 bases lay between the germline ends. CDR3 nucleotide sequence: TGTGCCAGCAGCCGAATCCAGGGAGGCCCGAACACTGAAGCTTTCTTT. Protein product: CASSRIQGGPNTEAFF.

The chain combines TRBV28 with TRBJ1-5, with D perhaps TRBD1 (5 bases). The CDR3 consists of 12 residues. CDR1 MDHEN and CDR2 SYDVKM come from the germline V gene. V was clipped by 5 bases and J by 9 bases, with 11 bases between them. CDR3 coding DNA: TGTGCCAGCAGTCAGCCAGGGTTGCCCCAGCATTTT. It translates to CASSQPGLPQHF.

The count of this clone is one. The chain uses TRBV4-3 and TRBJ2-3, with TRBD2 matching 9 bases. The CDR3 is 15 amino acids. The V segment lost 0 bases and the J segment 4 bases; nucleotides outside the gene matches: 2. Germline V lookup: CDR1 LGHNA, CDR2 YSLEER. The CDR3 protein is CASSQERGGADTQYF. CDR3 sequence (DNA): TGCGCCAGCAGCCAAGAGCGGGGGGGAGCAGATACGCAGTATTTT.

This clone appeared a few times. The V gene is TRBV21-1, the J gene TRBJ1-2; no check of the table's D call, TRBD1, against the DNA was made. TRBV21-1 corresponds to a pseudogene. The CDR3 runs to 16 residues. The CDR3 nucleotides are TGTGCCAGCAGCAAAGAGGGCAGGGAAGCTAACTATGGCTACACCTTC. Residues: CASSKEGREANYGYTF.

This clone was picked up a small number of times. This chain uses TRBV7-6 with TRBJ2-7; TRBD2 matches 7 bases. The V and J ends lost 4 bases and 9 bases, in that order; junction bases with no gene match: 6. CDR1 is SGHVS and CDR2 is FNYEAQ in the germline V gene. The CDR3 has 12 amino acids. In DNA, the CDR3 is TGTGCCAGCAGCTCCAGGGAGGGGAGGCAGTACTTC. Protein product: CASSSREGRQYF.

The V and J genes are TRBV7-2 and TRBJ1-5; a weak D match, TRBD1 (5 bases). This CDR3 has 15 amino acids. The V end was cut by 3 bases, the J end by 5 bases, with 14 bases between. Germline-derived CDR1 and CDR2 are SGHTA and FQGNSA. CDR3 amino acids: CASSLAGTGDQPQHF. The CDR3 DNA reads as TGTGCCAGCAGCTTGGCCGGGACTGGAGATCAGCCCCAGCATTTT.

This chain joins TRBV5-6 and TRBJ1-2, with D perhaps TRBD1 (6 bases). There are 15 residues in the CDR3. Trimming pared 0 bases from V and 3 bases from J, leaving 12 bases between. Germline V CDR1 and CDR2: SGHDT, YYEEEE. The CDR3 region has the DNA TGTGCCAGCAGCTTGGCCGGGGGGGCAGACTATGGCTACACCTTC. The encoded protein is CASSLAGGADYGYTF.

The genes are TRBV6-5 and TRBJ1-4, with D possibly matching TRBD1 (5 bases). Trimming shortened V by 6 bases and J by 7 bases, and 18 bases separated the two germline ends. The CDR3 totals 15 residues. CDR1 and CDR2 (germline): MNHEY, SVGAGI. The CDR3 DNA is TGTGCCAGCAGCCCGTCCCAGGGTTCGGTTGAAAAACTGTTTTTT. Its translation: CASSPSQGSVEKLFF.

The gene calls are TRBV6-1 and TRBJ1-5, with 8 nucleotides matching TRBD1. The CDR3 length is 16 residues. The V gene end was trimmed by 4 bases and the J gene end by 4 bases; junction bases not matched to a gene: 9. From germline, CDR1 is MNHNS and CDR2 SASEGT. CDR3 sequence (DNA): TGTGCCAGCAGTGCCCCCTTAAGGGACAGGAATCAGCCCCAGCATTTT. Translation: CASSAPLRDRNQPQHF.

The chain joins TRBV11-2 to TRBJ2-7; TRBD1 agrees at 7 bases. This CDR3 is 15 amino acids long. Germline loops: CDR1 SGHAT, CDR2 FQNNGV. J was trimmed by 3 bases and V by 6 bases; bases with no gene match: 11. This CDR3 reads CASRSPGTAYYEQYF. For the CDR3, the DNA is TGTGCCAGCAGGTCCCCCGGGACAGCGTACTACGAGCAGTACTTC.

This chain links TRBV6-5 with TRBJ2-1, with D uncertain. Germline lookup yields CDR1 MNHEY and CDR2 SVGAGI. Deletions cut 0 bases from V and 4 bases from J, with 13 bases between. The CDR3 spans 16 residues. The CDR3 nucleotides read TGTGCCAGCAGTTACTCGTATCTAACTCTATACAATGAGCAGTTCTTC. This codes for CASSYSYLTLYNEQFF.

The rearrangement uses TRBV7-2 and TRBJ2-3; maybe TRBD2 (5 bases). V lost 7 bases to trimming and J lost 3 bases, with 20 bases between them. Germline CDR1 reads SGHTA; CDR2 reads FQGNSA. The CDR3 is 16 amino acids. The CDR3 DNA reads TGTGCCAGCAACTCTGGACGGACTGTCAAAACAGATACGCAGTATTTT. This sequence encodes CASNSGRTVKTDTQYF.

The genes are TRBV11-1 and TRBJ1-2, with D maybe TRBD1 (5 bases). The CDR3 runs 15 residues. Looked up from germline, CDR1 is SGHAT and CDR2 is FQDESV (reference sequence). The V end lost 5 bases, the J end lost 7 bases, and 20 bases lay between the germline ends. In nucleotides, the CDR3 is TGTGCCAGCAGCCCAACACAGGTAGCGGCCCTTGGCTACACCTTC. Its protein is CASSPTQVAALGYTF.

This clone was observed a single time. The chain recombines TRBV18 with TRBJ2-6; D remains ambiguous. The CDR3 extends over 18 amino acids. V was clipped by 2 bases and J by 1 base, with 15 bases between them. Germline lookup yields CDR1 KGHSH and CDR2 LQKENI. The CDR3 nucleotides read TGTGCCAGCTCACCAACTGAACAGTCCATGTCTGGGGCCAACGTCCTGACTTTC. It encodes CASSPTEQSMSGANVLTF.

This rearrangement joins TRBV5-1 to TRBJ1-5; 8 positions agree with TRBD1. CDR1 and CDR2 (germline): SGHRS, YFSETQ. Germline trimming cut 3 bases from V and 6 bases from J; bases unmatched to any gene: 5. The CDR3 runs to 14 residues. The CDR3 coding sequence is TGCGCCAGCAGCTGGGGCACAGGGGGTCAGCCCCAGCATTTT. It is translated as CASSWGTGGQPQHF.

The chain has TRBV12-5 and TRBJ2-5, with D perhaps matching TRBD2 (6 bases). Germline values: CDR1 LGHNT, CDR2 FRNRAP. The CDR3 spans 14 residues. Deletions cut 7 bases from V and 2 bases from J, with 14 bases between. In DNA, the CDR3 is TGTGCTAGTGTTCCTCCGGAGGGACAAGAGACCCAGTACTTC. This gives the protein CASVPPEGQETQYF.

V usage is TRBV25-1 and J usage is TRBJ2-1, with D possibly being TRBD1 (5 bases). Trimming cost V 3 bases and J 5 bases, with 14 bases left between them. CDR1 is MGHDK, CDR2 SYGVNS, per germline. This CDR3 is built from 15 residues. This CDR3 reads CASSESLGRDNEQFF. The CDR3 bases are TGTGCCAGCAGTGAGTCCCTTGGCAGGGACAATGAGCAGTTCTTC.